This TCR beta chain was sequenced in a study of T cell changes during pregnancy in multiple sclerosis. Germline CDR1 is LNHDA and CDR2 is SQIVND (reference sequence). The CDR3 sequence is 15 residues long. Trimming removed 3 bases from V and 0 bases from J, with 12 bases in between. TCRdb's copy holds only in-frame clones and misses some; the assay was immunoSEQ multiplex PCR. The data contain 30,000 to 40,000 clones, roughly 90% of them singletons. The source is a female donor with multiple sclerosis, enrolled in a pregnancy study. Source: CD8+ T cells from peripheral blood mononuclear cells, taken in the second trimester of pregnancy. V usage is TRBV19 and J usage is TRBJ2-7; possible D gene TRBD2, 6 bases. As DNA, the CDR3 is TGTGCCAGTAGTATTCAGCGGGTTAGCTCCTACGAGCAGTACTTC. This sequence encodes CASSIQRVSSYEQYF.